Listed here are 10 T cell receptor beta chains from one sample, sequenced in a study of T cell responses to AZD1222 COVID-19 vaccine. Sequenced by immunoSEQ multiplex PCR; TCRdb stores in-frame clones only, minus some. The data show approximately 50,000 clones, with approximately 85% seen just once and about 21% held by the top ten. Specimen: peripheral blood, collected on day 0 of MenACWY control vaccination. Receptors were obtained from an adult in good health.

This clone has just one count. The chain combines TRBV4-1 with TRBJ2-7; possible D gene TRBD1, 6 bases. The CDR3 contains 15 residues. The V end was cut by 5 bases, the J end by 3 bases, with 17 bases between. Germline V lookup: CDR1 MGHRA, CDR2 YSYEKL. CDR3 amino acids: CASSEAGVFNYEQYF. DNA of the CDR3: TGCGCCAGCAGCGAAGCAGGGGTCTTCAACTACGAGCAGTACTTC.

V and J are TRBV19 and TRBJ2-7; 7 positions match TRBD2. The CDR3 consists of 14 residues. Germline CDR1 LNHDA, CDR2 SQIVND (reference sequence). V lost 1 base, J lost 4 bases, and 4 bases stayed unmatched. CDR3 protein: CASSIGTRPYEQYF. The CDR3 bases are TGTGCCAGTAGTATAGGGACTAGGCCGTACGAGCAGTACTTC.

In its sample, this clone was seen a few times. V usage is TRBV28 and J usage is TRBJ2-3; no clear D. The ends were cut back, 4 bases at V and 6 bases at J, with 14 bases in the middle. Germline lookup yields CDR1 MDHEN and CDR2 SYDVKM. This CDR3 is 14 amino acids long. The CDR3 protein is CASSSPNGRDTQYF. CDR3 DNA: TGTGCCAGCAGTTCACCGAACGGACGGGATACGCAGTATTTT.

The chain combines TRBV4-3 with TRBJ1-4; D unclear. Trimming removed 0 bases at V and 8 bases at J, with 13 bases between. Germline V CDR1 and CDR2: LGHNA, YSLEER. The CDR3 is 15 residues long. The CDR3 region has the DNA TGCGCCAGCAGCCAAGATTTCGGGGTTTGGGAAAAACTGTTTTTT. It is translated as CASSQDFGVWEKLFF.

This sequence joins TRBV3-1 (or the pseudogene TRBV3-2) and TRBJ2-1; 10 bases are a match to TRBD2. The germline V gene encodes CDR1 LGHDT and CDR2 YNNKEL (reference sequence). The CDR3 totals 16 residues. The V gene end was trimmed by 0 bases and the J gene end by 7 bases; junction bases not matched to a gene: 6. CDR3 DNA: TGTGCCAGCAGCCAAGATAGGCTAGCGGGGGTAAATGAGCAGTTCTTC. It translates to CASSQDRLAGVNEQFF.

The CDR3 reads CASSQDTGPSFLNTEAFF. The CDR3, as DNA: TGTGCCAGCAGCCAAGACACGGGACCTTCATTTTTGAACACTGAAGCTTTCTTT. This sequence joins TRBV14 and TRBJ1-1; possibly TRBD1 for D (5 bases). V lost 0 bases and J 0 bases, leaving 17 bases between the germline ends. The CDR3 extends over 18 amino acids. Germline values: CDR1 SGHDN, CDR2 FVKESK.

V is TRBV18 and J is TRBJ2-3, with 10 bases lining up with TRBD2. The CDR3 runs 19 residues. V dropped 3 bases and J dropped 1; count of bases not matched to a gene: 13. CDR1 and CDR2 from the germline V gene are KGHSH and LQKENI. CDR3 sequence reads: CASSPNPGGAGGRTDTQYF. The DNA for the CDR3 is TGTGCCAGCTCACCGAACCCCGGGGGAGCGGGAGGGCGCACAGATACGCAGTATTTT.

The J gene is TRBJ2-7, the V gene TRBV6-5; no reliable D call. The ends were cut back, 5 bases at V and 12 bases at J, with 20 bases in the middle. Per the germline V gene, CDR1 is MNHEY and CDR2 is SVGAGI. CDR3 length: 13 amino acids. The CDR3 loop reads CASSPPGGGGRYF. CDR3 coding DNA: TGTGCCAGCAGTCCTCCCGGCGGCGGCGGTCGGTACTTC.

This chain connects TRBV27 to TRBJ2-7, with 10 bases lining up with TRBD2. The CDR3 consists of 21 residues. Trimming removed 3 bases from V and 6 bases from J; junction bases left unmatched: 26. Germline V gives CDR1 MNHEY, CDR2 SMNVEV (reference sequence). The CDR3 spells CASSLYPDRGEVSGRTAEQYF. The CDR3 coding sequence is TGTGCCAGCAGTTTGTACCCTGACAGGGGAGAAGTTAGCGGGAGGACGGCCGAGCAGTACTTC.

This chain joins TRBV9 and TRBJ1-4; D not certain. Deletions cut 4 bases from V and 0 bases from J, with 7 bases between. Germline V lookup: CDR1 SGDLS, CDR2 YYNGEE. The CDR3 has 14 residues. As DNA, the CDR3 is TGTGCCAGCAGCCACAGCTCAACTAATGAAAAACTGTTTTTT. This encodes CASSHSSTNEKLFF.